A selection of T cell receptor beta chains follows, all from one sample in a study of T cell responses to AZD1222 COVID-19 vaccine. Sequencing was performed with immunoSEQ multiplex PCR; in TCRdb, only in-frame clones are kept and a portion is missing. Of fewer than 180,000 clones listed, about 95% are singletons. The material was peripheral blood, obtained on day 0 of AZD1222 vaccination. These receptors originate from an adult in good health. Each CDR3 is given with its conserved first and last residue. The D gene is left open where the match is weak. Expanded clones get a size class; other rows say once, few or many, or leave the size out.

V: TRBV19
D: -
size: -
J: TRBJ1-2
CDR3: CASSIGANYGYTF
DNA: TGTGCCAGTAGTATCGGGGCTAACTATGGCTACACCTTC

V: TRBV28
D: TRBD1
size: -
J: TRBJ1-6
CDR3: CASSPGQYNSPLHF
DNA: TGTGCCAGCAGCCCGGGACAGTACAATTCACCCCTCCACTTT

V: TRBV7-6
D: -
size: -
J: TRBJ1-2
CDR3: CASSLGQDHGYTF
DNA: TGTGCCAGCAGCTTAGGGCAGGACCATGGCTACACCTTC

V: TRBV5-1
D: -
size: -
J: TRBJ1-1
CDR3: CASSLGAENTEAFF
DNA: TGCGCCAGCAGCTTAGGGGCCGAGAACACTGAAGCTTTCTTT

V: TRBV2
D: TRBD1
size: -
J: TRBJ1-5
CDR3: CASIRTGLGQPQHF
DNA: TGTGCCAGCATTCGGACAGGGTTGGGTCAGCCCCAGCATTTT

V: TRBV29-1
D: -
size: once
J: TRBJ1-3
CDR3: CSVDPGSGNTIYF
DNA: TGCAGCGTTGACCCAGGGTCTGGAAACACCATATATTTT

V: TRBV3-1/TRBV3-2
D: -
size: -
J: TRBJ1-3
CDR3: CASSQGDSRHTIYF
DNA: TGTGCCAGCAGCCAAGGAGACTCTCGACACACCATATATTTT

V: TRBV29-1
D: -
size: -
J: TRBJ2-4
CDR3: CSARHSENIQYF
DNA: TGCAGCGCTCGTCATAGTGAAAACATTCAGTACTTC

V: TRBV27
D: -
size: once
J: TRBJ1-4
CDR3: CASSFVLGEKLFF
DNA: TGTGCCAGCAGTTTCGTGTTGGGTGAAAAACTGTTTTTT

V: TRBV6-5
D: TRBD1
size: -
J: TRBJ1-2
CDR3: CASSYSEGASGYTF
DNA: TGTGCCAGCAGTTACTCGGAGGGGGCGAGTGGCTACACCTTC

V: TRBV7-9
D: -
size: -
J: TRBJ2-5
CDR3: CASSLVTGVETQYF
DNA: TGTGCCAGCAGCTTAGTCACAGGAGTGGAGACCCAGTACTTC

V: TRBV6-5
D: -
size: -
J: TRBJ1-1
CDR3: CASSPGLGGNTEAFF
DNA: TGTGCCAGCAGTCCCGGACTGGGGGGTAACACTGAAGCTTTCTTT

V: TRBV6-1
D: -
size: -
J: TRBJ1-5
CDR3: CASSERANQPQHF
DNA: TGTGCCAGCAGTGAGCGGGCCAATCAGCCCCAGCATTTT

V: TRBV7-2
D: TRBD2
size: -
J: TRBJ2-5
CDR3: CASSLGLTSGDYQETQYF
DNA: TGTGCCAGCAGCTTAGGCCTTACTAGCGGGGATTACCAAGAGACCCAGTACTTC

V: TRBV14
D: -
size: -
J: TRBJ1-2
CDR3: CASSQQGYYGYTF
DNA: TGTGCCAGCAGCCAACAGGGTTACTATGGCTACACCTTC

V: TRBV28
D: TRBD1
size: -
J: TRBJ2-5
CDR3: CASTRTGEETQYF
DNA: TGTGCCAGCACCCGGACAGGCGAAGAGACCCAGTACTTC

V: TRBV10-1
D: -
size: -
J: TRBJ2-4
CDR3: CASSEVRQGGNIQYF
DNA: TGCGCCAGCAGTGAGGTGCGCCAGGGAGGAAACATTCAGTACTTC

V: TRBV9
D: -
size: once
J: TRBJ2-1
CDR3: CASSTNRGGDEQFF
DNA: TGTGCCAGCAGCACAAACAGGGGAGGGGATGAGCAGTTCTTC

V: TRBV28
D: -
size: -
J: TRBJ1-1
CDR3: CASSPPSGMGTEAFF
DNA: TGTGCCAGCAGCCCCCCGTCAGGGATGGGCACTGAAGCTTTCTTT

V: TRBV13
D: TRBD1
size: -
J: TRBJ2-2
CDR3: CASSFQGARAGELFF
DNA: TGTGCCAGCAGCTTCCAGGGGGCGCGTGCCGGGGAGCTGTTTTTT

V: TRBV5-1
D: -
size: -
J: TRBJ2-6
CDR3: CASSFTGVGANVLTF
DNA: TGCGCCAGCAGCTTCACGGGGGTTGGGGCCAACGTCCTGACTTTC

V: TRBV6-1
D: -
size: -
J: TRBJ1-1
CDR3: CASSEYGGWDTEAFF
DNA: TGTGCCAGCAGTGAATACGGGGGGTGGGACACTGAAGCTTTCTTT

V: TRBV19
D: -
size: -
J: TRBJ1-5
CDR3: CASNVGLTAHQPQHF
DNA: TGTGCCAGTAACGTAGGGTTGACAGCTCATCAGCCCCAGCATTTT

V: TRBV20-1
D: TRBD1
size: once
J: TRBJ2-1
CDR3: CSASRQGQTYNEQFF
DNA: TGCAGTGCTAGTAGACAGGGACAGACATACAATGAGCAGTTCTTC

V: TRBV11-2
D: -
size: -
J: TRBJ1-2
CDR3: CASRHPRGRGSNYGYTF
DNA: TGTGCCAGCAGACACCCTCGAGGCAGGGGAAGTAACTATGGCTACACCTTC

V: TRBV6-5
D: -
size: -
J: TRBJ1-2
CDR3: CASTPGGSYGYTF
DNA: TGTGCCAGCACCCCAGGAGGGAGCTATGGCTACACCTTC

V: TRBV5-1
D: -
size: -
J: TRBJ1-2
CDR3: CASSLGHVGGYGYTF
DNA: TGCGCCAGCAGCTTGGGACACGTCGGCGGCTATGGCTACACCTTC

V: TRBV28
D: TRBD1
size: -
J: TRBJ2-3
CDR3: CASSEQPTGGTDTQYF
DNA: TGTGCCAGCAGCGAGCAACCGACAGGGGGTACAGATACGCAGTATTTT

V: TRBV10-3
D: -
size: -
J: TRBJ2-1
CDR3: CAISSGTGGPGPYNEQFF
DNA: TGTGCCATCAGTTCCGGGACGGGTGGTCCAGGACCTTACAATGAGCAGTTCTTC

V: TRBV3-1/TRBV3-2
D: -
size: -
J: TRBJ1-4
CDR3: CASSQEEQGGDWEKLFF
DNA: TGTGCCAGCAGCCAAGAGGAGCAGGGAGGGGATTGGGAAAAACTGTTTTTT

V: TRBV6-5
D: -
size: once
J: TRBJ1-2
CDR3: CASSPTGPPQF
DNA: TGTGCCAGCAGTCCCACTGGACCGCCACAATTC

V: TRBV5-4
D: -
size: -
J: TRBJ2-1
CDR3: CASSFFLNNEQFF
DNA: TGTGCCAGCAGCTTTTTCCTCAACAATGAGCAGTTCTTC

V: TRBV11-2
D: -
size: -
J: TRBJ2-5
CDR3: CASSLVGLRGTQYF
DNA: TGTGCCAGCAGCTTAGTCGGCCTGAGGGGGACCCAGTACTTC

V: TRBV2
D: -
size: -
J: TRBJ1-5
CDR3: CASSEESGAGNQPQHF
DNA: TGTGCCAGCAGTGAAGAGTCGGGGGCGGGGAATCAGCCCCAGCATTTT

V: TRBV30
D: -
size: -
J: TRBJ1-2
CDR3: CAWGAGNYGYTF
DNA: TGTGCCTGGGGCGCAGGCAACTATGGCTACACCTTC

V: TRBV4-1
D: -
size: -
J: TRBJ2-5
CDR3: CASSRMVGGETQYF
DNA: TGCGCCAGCAGCCGGATGGTAGGCGGCGAGACCCAGTACTTC

V: TRBV5-1
D: TRBD1
size: -
J: TRBJ1-4
CDR3: CASSPNRGNEKLFF
DNA: TGCGCCAGCAGCCCCAACAGGGGGAATGAAAAACTGTTTTTT

V: TRBV18
D: -
size: -
J: TRBJ2-3
CDR3: CASSPPGTSLGDTQYF
DNA: TGTGCCAGCTCACCCCCCGGGACTTCGTTGGGAGATACGCAGTATTTT